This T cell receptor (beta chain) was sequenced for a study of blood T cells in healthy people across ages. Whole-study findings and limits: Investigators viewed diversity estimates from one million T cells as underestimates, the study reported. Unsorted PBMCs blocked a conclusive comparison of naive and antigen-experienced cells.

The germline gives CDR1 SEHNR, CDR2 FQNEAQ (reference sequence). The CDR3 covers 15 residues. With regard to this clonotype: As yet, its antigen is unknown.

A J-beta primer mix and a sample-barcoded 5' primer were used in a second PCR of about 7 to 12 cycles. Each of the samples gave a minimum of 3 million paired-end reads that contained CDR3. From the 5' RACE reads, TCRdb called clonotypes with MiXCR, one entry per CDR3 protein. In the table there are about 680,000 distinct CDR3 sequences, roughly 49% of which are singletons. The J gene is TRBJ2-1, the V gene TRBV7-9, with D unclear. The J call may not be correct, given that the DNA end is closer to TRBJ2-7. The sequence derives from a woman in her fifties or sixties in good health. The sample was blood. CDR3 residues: CASSLILGSYNEQYF. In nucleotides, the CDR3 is TGTGCCAGCAGCTTAATCCTGGGCTCCTACAATGAGCAGTACTTC.